This entry features one T cell receptor beta chain sequence. Antigen unknown. This sample includes further DNA sequences coding for the same CDR3. The PCR employed 60 Vbeta primers together with 13 Jbeta primers. The data were produced by immunoSEQ multiplex PCR, yet TCRdb's version contains in-frame clones alone and is incomplete. The sample includes about 110,000 clones, 69% seen only once; the top ten take 5.4%. The CDR3 loop spans 15 amino acids. Trimming cost V 2 bases and J 0 bases, with 8 bases left between them. The V gene's germline CDR1 is MNHEY and CDR2 SVGAGI. The sample originates from a study of cytomegalovirus exposure and HLA in healthy donors. Study-wide points: Several of the most significant clusters appeared linked to common viral pathogens, based on a later analysis. There were a few CMV-associated chains whose specificity for CMV antigens was confirmed in vitro. Per published accounts, TCR beta sequences correctly predicted the HLA-A and HLA-B alleles of most subjects. It was reported that the classifier diagnosed cytomegalovirus status with high specificity and sensitivity in both the original and validation cohorts.

The chain has TRBV6-5 and TRBJ1-3; D perhaps matches TRBD1 (6 bases). This TCR derives from a woman aged 70 to 79 in good health and CMV-seropositive. The sequenced sample consisted of PBMCs. The CDR3 is CASSYARGSGNTIYF. The CDR3 nucleotides are TGTGCCAGCAGTTACGCCAGGGGCTCTGGAAACACCATATATTTT.